This T cell receptor beta chain comes out of a study of cytomegalovirus exposure and HLA in healthy donors. For the study at large: Unique TCRs from HLA-typed donors, about 78 million of them, were held in an early data release. Study observations and caveats: Most CMV-associated TCR beta chains were later found to appear HLA-restricted. Researchers reported in a later analysis that a missense DCLRE1C variant was tied to TCR beta V- and J-gene trimming.

This CDR3 is built from 14 residues. Germline V CDR1 and CDR2: GTSNPN, SVGIG (reference sequence). Trimming cost V 2 bases and J 2 bases, with 11 bases left between them. Turning to this clone: Its antigen is unidentified.

Whereas donors were nominally healthy upon sampling, unrecorded immune exposures were probable. The PCR contained 60 Vbeta and 13 Jbeta primers. The repertoire was sequenced with immunoSEQ multiplex PCR; TCRdb's copy has only in-frame clones and lacks some. This repertoire shows some 180,000 clones, 73% found once; its top ten account for 5.4%. The chain carries TRBV30 and TRBJ2-3; TRBD2 might be the D (5 bases). The sequence was collected from a woman between 18 and 29 years old in good health and CMV-seropositive. Sample: PBMCs. In DNA form, the CDR3 reads TGTGCCTGGAGTCCGGGAACTTTCACAGATACGCAGTATTTT. It yields the protein CAWSPGTFTDTQYF.